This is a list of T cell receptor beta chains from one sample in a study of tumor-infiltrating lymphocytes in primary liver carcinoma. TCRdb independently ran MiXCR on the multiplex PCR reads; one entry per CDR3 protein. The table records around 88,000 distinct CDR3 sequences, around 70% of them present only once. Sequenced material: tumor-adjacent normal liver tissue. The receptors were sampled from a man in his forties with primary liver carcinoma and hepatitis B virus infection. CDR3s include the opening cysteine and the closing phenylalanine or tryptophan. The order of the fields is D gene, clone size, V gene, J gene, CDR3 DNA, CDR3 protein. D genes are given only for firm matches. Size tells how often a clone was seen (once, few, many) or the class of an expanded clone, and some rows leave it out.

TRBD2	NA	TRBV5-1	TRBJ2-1	TGCGCCAGCAGCTTGGGTATAGCGGGAGCTTTTGAGCAGTTCTTC	CASSLGIAGAFEQFF
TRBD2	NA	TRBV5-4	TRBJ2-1	TGTGTCAGCAACCCCGAAGCGGGAACAAGCTCCTACAATGAGCAGTTCTTC	CVSNPEAGTSSYNEQFF
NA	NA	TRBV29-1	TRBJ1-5	TGCAGCGCTCGGGACAATTACAGTCAGCCCCAGCATTTT	CSARDNYSQPQHF
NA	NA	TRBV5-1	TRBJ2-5	TGCACCAGCAGCTTGACAGTGGAGACCCAGTATTTC	CTSSLTVETQYF
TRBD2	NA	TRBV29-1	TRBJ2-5	TGCAGAGTTGAGGGGAGGCTAGCGGGAGGATCAAGGGGGCAGGAGACCCAGTACTTC	CRVEGRLAGGSRGQETQYF
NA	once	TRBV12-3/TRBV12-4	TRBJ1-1	TGTGTCAGCACGGTGCACAGCACTGAAGCTTTCTTT	CVSTVHSTEAFF
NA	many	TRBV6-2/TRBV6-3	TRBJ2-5	TGTGCCAGCAGTTACTCGGGGAGGGGGAAAGAGACCCAGTACTTC	CASSYSGRGKETQYF
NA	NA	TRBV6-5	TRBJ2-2	TGTGCCAGCAGTAACCTCAGACTACACACCGGGGAGCTGTTTTTT	CASSNLRLHTGELFF
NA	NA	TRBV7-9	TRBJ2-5	TGTGCCAGCAGCGATTACAGAGGCGAAGAGACCCAGTACTTC	CASSDYRGEETQYF
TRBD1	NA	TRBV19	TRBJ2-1	TGTGCCAGTAGACCCTCCTTCGACAGGGGGGAGCAGTTCTTC	CASRPSFDRGEQFF
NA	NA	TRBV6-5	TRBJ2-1	TGTGCCGGCAGTTCACTAGCTTCCTATGATGAGCAGTTCTTC	CAGSSLASYDEQFF
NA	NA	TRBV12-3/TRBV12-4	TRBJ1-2	TGTGCCAGTGGTTCCACAGGGTACGGGGGTGGCTACACCTTC	CASGSTGYGGGYTF
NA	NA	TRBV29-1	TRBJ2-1	TGTAGCCCCCGGCTAGACAATGGGCAGTTCTTC	CSPRLDNGQFF
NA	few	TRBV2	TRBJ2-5	TGTGCCAGCAGTGAAAATAGGGGACAAGAGACCCAGTACTTC	CASSENRGQETQYF
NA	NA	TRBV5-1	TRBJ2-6	TGCGCCAGCAGCCCCGGAGACTCTGGGGCCAACGTCCTGACTTTC	CASSPGDSGANVLTF
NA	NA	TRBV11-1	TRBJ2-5	TGTGGCAGCAGCCCGCCCGCGGAGGTCAGGAAGGACTTCCAAGTGACCCAGTACTTC	CGSSPPAEVRKDFQVTQYF
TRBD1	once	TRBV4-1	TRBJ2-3	TGCGCCAGCAGCCGCGGACAGGGGGGTCAGCCCCAGTATTTT	CASSRGQGGQPQYF
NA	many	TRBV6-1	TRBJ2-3	TGTGCCAGCAGTGAAAGATACACAGATACGCAGTATTTT	CASSERYTDTQYF
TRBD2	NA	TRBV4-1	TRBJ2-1	TGCGCCAGCAGCCAGGCGGGAGGGTACGATGAGCAATTCTTC	CASSQAGGYDEQFF
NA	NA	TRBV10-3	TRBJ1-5	TGTGCTATTCCCGACTGGAATGGCAATCAGCCCCAGCATTTT	CAIPDWNGNQPQHF
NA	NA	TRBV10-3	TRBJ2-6	TGTGCCTCAAAGTCTACTGGGACAAGGGGTACTGGGGCCAACGTCCTGACTTTC	CASKSTGTRGTGANVLTF
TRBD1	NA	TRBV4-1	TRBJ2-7	TGTGCCAGCAGCCAAGATTACAGGGGGATATACGACCAGTACTTC	CASSQDYRGIYDQYF
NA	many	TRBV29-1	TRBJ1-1	TGCAGCGTGACTTCGGGGGGAGAGGCTTTCTTT	CSVTSGGEAFF
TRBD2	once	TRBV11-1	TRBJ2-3	TGTGCCAGCAGCAAGGGACTAGCGATTAGCACAGATACGCACTACTTT	CASSKGLAISTDTHYF
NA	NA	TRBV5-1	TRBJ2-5	TGCGCCAGCAGCTTGGGGCAGGGGCCAAAGCAAGAGACCCAGTACTTC	CASSLGQGPKQETQYF
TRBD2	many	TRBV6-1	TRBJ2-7	TGTGCCAGCAGTGAGGGGGGGAAGCAGTACTTC	CASSEGGKQYF
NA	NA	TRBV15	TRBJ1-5	TGTGCCACCAGCTTAACTCCGACGGGTAATCAGCCCCAGCATTTT	CATSLTPTGNQPQHF
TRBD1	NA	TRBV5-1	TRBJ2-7	TGCGCCAGCAGCCCGGACAGGGCCTACGAGCAGTACTTC	CASSPDRAYEQYF
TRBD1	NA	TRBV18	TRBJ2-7	TGTGTCAGCTCATCGACAGGGGGCTACGAGCAGTACTTC	CVSSSTGGYEQYF
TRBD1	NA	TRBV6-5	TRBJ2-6	TGTGCCAGCAGTCTTTGGACAGGGATGGAGGATGGGGCCAACGTCCTGACTTTC	CASSLWTGMEDGANVLTF
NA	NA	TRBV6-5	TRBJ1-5	TGTGCCAGCTCCCGGGAACAGAGTTCTAATCAGCCCCAGCATTTT	CASSREQSSNQPQHF
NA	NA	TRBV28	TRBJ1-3	TGTGCCAGCAGTGAACGGCGAAGTGTTCTTTATGGAAACACCATATATTTT	CASSERRSVLYGNTIYF
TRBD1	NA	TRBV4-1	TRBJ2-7	TGCGCCAGCAACCAGGACAGGGGACGGGAGCAGTACTTC	CASNQDRGREQYF
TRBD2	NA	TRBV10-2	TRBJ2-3	TGCGCCATCGTGACTAGCGACACAGGTACGCAGTATTTT	CAIVTSDTGTQYF
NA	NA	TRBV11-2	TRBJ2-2	TGTGCCAGCAGCCCGAGTGGTATAGCGAACACCGGGGAGCTGTTTTTT	CASSPSGIANTGELFF
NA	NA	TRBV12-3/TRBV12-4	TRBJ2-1	TGTGCCAGCAGTTTACCCTACAATGGGGAGTTCTTC	CASSLPYNGEFF
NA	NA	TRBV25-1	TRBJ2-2	TGTGCCAGTAGTGAATGGAAAGGGGAGCTCACCGGGGAGCTGTTTTTT	CASSEWKGELTGELFF
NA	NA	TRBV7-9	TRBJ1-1	TGTGCCGGCAGCTTACCCGGAAAAGAAGCTTTCTTT	CAGSLPGKEAFF
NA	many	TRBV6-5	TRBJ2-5	TGTGCCAGCAGCTTAGACAGGGAGACCCAGTACTTC	CASSLDRETQYF
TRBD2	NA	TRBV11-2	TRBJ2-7	TGTGCCAGCAGCTTGTTTCTAGCGGGATCCCTCGAGCAGTACTTC	CASSLFLAGSLEQYF
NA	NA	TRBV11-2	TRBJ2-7	TGTGCCAGTAGTCAGAACGGGGCCAGCTCCTACGAGCACTACTTC	CASSQNGASSYEHYF
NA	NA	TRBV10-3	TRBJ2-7	TGTGCCATCAGTGATAACTTACCACAGGGAACCTACGAGCAGTACTTC	CAISDNLPQGTYEQYF
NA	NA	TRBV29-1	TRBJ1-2	TGCAGTTTGGCGGGGGTTCTAGACTATGGCTACATCTTC	CSLAGVLDYGYIF